The present entry profiles one T cell receptor beta chain with its context. The germline V and J ends were trimmed by 5 bases and 5 bases, with 6 bases remaining between them. This CDR3 spans 11 amino acids. Per germline, CDR1 LGHDT and CDR2 YNNKEL (reference sequence). The sample is drawn from a study of T cell responses to AZD1222 COVID-19 vaccine. Across the whole study: Investigators merged groups given second doses at roughly 4 or roughly 12 weeks.

Some clones are missing from TCRdb's copy, which holds only in-frame ones; the method was immunoSEQ multiplex PCR. The sample includes some 97,000 clones, around nine tenths of them seen just once. The sample was peripheral blood, taken on day 0 of AZD1222 vaccination. This receptor was taken from an adult in good health. The chain employs TRBV3-1 (or the pseudogene TRBV3-2) and TRBJ1-2; D ambiguous. The CDR3 nucleotides are TGTGCCAGCAGCTCGGAGTATGGCTACACCTTC. It encodes CASSSEYGYTF.